This TCR beta chain appears in the sequencing data of a study of T and B cells in COVID-19 patients. Study overall: Blood was sampled from COVID-19 patients who were either actively infected or recovered.

From blood, roughly 220-550 ng of genomic DNA served as TRB template. Trimming shortened V by 2 bases and J by 1 base, and 15 bases separated the two germline ends. The CDR3 is made up of 18 amino acids. Looked up from germline, CDR1 is SGHDN and CDR2 is FVKESK. BIOMED2 TRB-A/B primer pools were used in multiplex TRB PCR. In TCRdb, the multiplex PCR reads were re-called with MiXCR into one record per CDR3 protein. The repertoire has about 3,300 distinct CDR3 sequences, about 21% of them found once; the top ten carry about 19%. By sample share, this clonotype is medium-sized (0.01 to 0.1%). The chain carries TRBV14 and TRBJ2-6, with D possibly called TRBD1 or TRBD2 (5 bases each). Sequencing was carried out using blood. The TCR was taken from a human donor with active COVID-19. The CDR3 loop is CASSQWAGRSSGANVLTF. CDR3 DNA: TGTGCCAGCAGCCAATGGGCAGGGAGAAGTTCTGGGGCCAACGTCCTGACTTTC.